Presented here are 5 T cell receptor beta chains from one specimen sequenced in a study of lymphopenia after photon versus proton radiotherapy. Profiled with immunoSEQ multiplex PCR; TCRdb holds only in-frame clones, not every one. The sample holds about 22,000 clones, around 89% seen once. The sequencing here drew on peripheral blood, taken from a patient treated with proton-based radiotherapy. The receptors originated from a man older than 75 with esophageal cancer.

The rearrangement uses TRBV21-1 and TRBJ2-2. TRBV21-1 constitutes a pseudogene. The CDR3 runs 19 residues. The CDR3 DNA sequence: TGTGCCAGCAGCAGGCTTTGGGATATTCCGCCGACCGCCCCCGGGGAGCTGTTTTTT. Residues: CASSRLWDIPPTAPGELFF.

This chain joins TRBV5-1 and TRBJ1-1; D not certain. CDR3 length equals 13 residues. Trimming took off 5 bases at V and 1 base at J, with 9 bases between the two ends. Germline CDR1 SGHRS, CDR2 YFSETQ. The CDR3 protein is CASSMAANTEAFF. As DNA, the CDR3 is TGCGCCAGCAGTATGGCTGCGAACACTGAAGCTTTCTTT.

Of note for this clone: At one of its ends the junction is not consistent with the germline gene, which may arise from a read error. The chain employs TRBV7-1 and TRBJ1-4; D remains unclear. TRBV7-1 is sorted into the ORF group, with uncertain function. The CDR3 contains 15 residues. The CDR3 protein is CASSLAGQANEKLLF. CDR3 nucleotides: TGTGCCAGCAGCTTAGCTGGGCAGGCTAATGAAAAACTGCTTTTT.

The V call is TRBV11-2, the J call TRBJ2-7; D call uncertain. Looked up from germline, CDR1 is SGHAT and CDR2 is FQNNGV. V was trimmed by 5 bases and J by 0 bases, leaving 11 bases between them. The CDR3 totals 14 residues. The chain's CDR3 is CASSVHPSSYEQYF. The DNA for the CDR3 is TGTGCCAGCAGCGTTCACCCAAGCTCCTACGAGCAGTACTTC. The full variable domain, completed using reference TRBV11-2 and TRBJ2-7, is EAGVAQSPRYKIIEKRQSVAFWCNPISGHATLYWYQQILGQGPKLLIQFQNNGVVDDSQLPKDRFSAERLKGVDSTLKIQPAKLEDSAVYLCASSVHPSSYEQYFGPGTRLTVT.

This chain uses TRBV4-3 with TRBJ2-3, with 9 bases fitting TRBD2. CDR1 and CDR2 from the germline V gene are LGHNA and YSLEER. CDR3 length: 16 amino acids. Trimming cost V 0 bases and J 5 bases; bases outside gene matches: 6. CDR3 residues: CASSQDGSGSGDTQYF. CDR3 in DNA: TGCGCCAGCAGCCAAGACGGTAGCGGGAGTGGAGATACGCAGTATTTT.